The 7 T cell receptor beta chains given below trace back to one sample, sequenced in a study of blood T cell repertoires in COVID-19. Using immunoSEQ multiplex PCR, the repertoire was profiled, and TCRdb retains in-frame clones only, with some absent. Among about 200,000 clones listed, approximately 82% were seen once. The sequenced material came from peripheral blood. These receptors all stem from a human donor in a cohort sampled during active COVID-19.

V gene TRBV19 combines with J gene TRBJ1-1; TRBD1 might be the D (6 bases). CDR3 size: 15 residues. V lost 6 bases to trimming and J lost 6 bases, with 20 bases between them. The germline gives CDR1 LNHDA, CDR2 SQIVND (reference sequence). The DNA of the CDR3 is TGTGCCAGTAGCCGAACCGCAGGGGAATGGGCTGAAGCTTTCTTT. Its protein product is CASSRTAGEWAEAFF.

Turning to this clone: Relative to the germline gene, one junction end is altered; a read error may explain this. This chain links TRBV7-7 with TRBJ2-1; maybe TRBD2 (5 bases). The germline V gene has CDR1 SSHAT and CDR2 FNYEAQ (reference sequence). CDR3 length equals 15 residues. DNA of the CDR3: TGTGCTAGCAGCCCGGAACCTAGTGTTGGGAGTGAGCAGTTCTTC. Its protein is CASSPEPSVGSEQFF.

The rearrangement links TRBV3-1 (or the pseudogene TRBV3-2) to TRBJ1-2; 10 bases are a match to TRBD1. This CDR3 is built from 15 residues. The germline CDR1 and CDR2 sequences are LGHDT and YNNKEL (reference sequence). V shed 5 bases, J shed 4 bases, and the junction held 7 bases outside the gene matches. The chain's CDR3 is CASSNRDRGSYGYTF. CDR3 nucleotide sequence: TGTGCCAGCAGCAATAGGGACAGGGGCTCCTATGGCTACACCTTC.

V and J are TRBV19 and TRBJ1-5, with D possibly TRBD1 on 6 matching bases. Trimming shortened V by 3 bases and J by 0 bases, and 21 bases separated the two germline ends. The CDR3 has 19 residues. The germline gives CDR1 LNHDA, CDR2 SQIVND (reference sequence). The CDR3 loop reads CASSMRQVLATYSNQPQHF. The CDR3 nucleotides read TGTGCCAGTAGTATGCGACAGGTGCTGGCTACTTATAGCAATCAGCCCCAGCATTTT. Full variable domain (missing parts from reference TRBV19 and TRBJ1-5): DGGITQSPKYLFRKEGQNVTLSCEQNLNHDAMYWYRQDPGQGLRLIYYSQIVNDFQKGDIAEGYSVSREKKESFPLTVTSAQKNPTAFYLCASSMRQVLATYSNQPQHFGDGTRLSIL.

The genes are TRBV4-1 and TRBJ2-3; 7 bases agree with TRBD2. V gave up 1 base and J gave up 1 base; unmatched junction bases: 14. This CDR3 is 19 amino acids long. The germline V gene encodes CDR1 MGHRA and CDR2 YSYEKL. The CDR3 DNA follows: TGCGCCAGCAGCCAAGGAGTTCTTAGGCGGGAGATGGGCACAGATACGCAGTATTTT. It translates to CASSQGVLRREMGTDTQYF.

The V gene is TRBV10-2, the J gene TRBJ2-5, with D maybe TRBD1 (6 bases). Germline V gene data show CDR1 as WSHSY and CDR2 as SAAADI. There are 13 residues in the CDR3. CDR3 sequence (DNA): TGCGCAGGACGGGACATAAATCAAGAGACCCAGTACTTC. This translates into CAGRDINQETQYF.

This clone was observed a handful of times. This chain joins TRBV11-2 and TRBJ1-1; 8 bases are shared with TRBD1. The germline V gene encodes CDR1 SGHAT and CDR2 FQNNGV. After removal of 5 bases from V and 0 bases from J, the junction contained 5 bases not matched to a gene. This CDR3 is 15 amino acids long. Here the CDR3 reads CASSPRDRMNTEAFF. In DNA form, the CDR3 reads TGTGCCAGCAGCCCTCGGGACAGGATGAACACTGAAGCTTTCTTT.